The 27 T cell receptor beta chains reported below all come from one sample, sequenced in a study of shared clonotypes between healthy human individuals. The repertoire was sequenced with immunoSEQ multiplex PCR; TCRdb's copy has only in-frame clones and lacks some. There are over 850,000 clones in the sample; about four fifths occur only once, and 0.52% lies in the top ten. The sequenced sample consisted of memory CD4+ T cells from PBMCs. Subset noted: CD45RA-negative fraction. The source of these receptors is a man between 18 and 29 years old in good health. Some clones in this sample may be carry-over from other donors' samples.

This chain joins TRBV13 and TRBJ1-1; 9 nucleotides align to TRBD1. After removal of 5 bases from V and 1 base from J, the junction contained 2 bases not matched to a gene. This CDR3 has 14 amino acids. Germline V gene lookup returns CDR1 PRHDT and CDR2 FYEKMQ (reference sequence). The CDR3 protein is CASSVGQGNTEAFF. In nucleotides, the CDR3 is TGTGCCAGCAGCGTGGGACAGGGGAACACTGAAGCTTTCTTT. Full variable domain (missing parts from reference TRBV13 and TRBJ1-1): AAGVIQSPRHLIKEKRETATLKCYPIPRHDTVYWYQQGPGQDPQFLISFYEKMQSDKGSIPDRFSAQQFSDYHSELNMSSLELGDSALYFCASSVGQGNTEAFFGQGTRLTVV.

This clone was counted once. This sample includes further DNA sequences coding for the same CDR3. V gene TRBV7-3 combines with J gene TRBJ1-1, with D perhaps matching TRBD1 (5 bases). From germline, CDR1 is SGHTA and CDR2 FQGTGA. The CDR3 consists of 13 residues. Trimming cost V 3 bases and J 5 bases, with 10 bases left between them. The CDR3 loop reads CASSLQGDTEAFF. The DNA of the CDR3 is TGTGCCAGCAGCTTGCAGGGAGATACTGAAGCTTTCTTT.

Note on this clone: The sample holds other DNA sequences that translate to the same CDR3. The chain employs TRBV4-3 and TRBJ2-1; TRBD2 aligns across 11 bases. Germline V gene data show CDR1 as LGHNA and CDR2 as YSLEER. This CDR3 has 17 amino acids. J was trimmed by 4 bases and V by 0 bases; bases with no gene match: 5. The CDR3 sequence: CASSQDPRLAGYNEQFF. The DNA of the CDR3 is TGCGCCAGCAGCCAAGATCCCCGACTAGCGGGGTACAATGAGCAGTTCTTC.

This rearrangement joins TRBV19 to TRBJ2-7, with 8 bases aligning to TRBD1. With V trimmed by 5 bases and J by 6 bases, 12 bases remained unmatched. The germline V gene has CDR1 LNHDA and CDR2 SQIVND (reference sequence). The CDR3 is made up of 15 amino acids. The CDR3 DNA sequence: TGTGCCAGTAGTCGACAACCGGGACAGGTAGGCGAGCAGTACTTC. It encodes CASSRQPGQVGEQYF. The complete variable domain, with remaining parts taken from reference TRBV19 and TRBJ2-7, reads DGGITQSPKYLFRKEGQNVTLSCEQNLNHDAMYWYRQDPGQGLRLIYYSQIVNDFQKGDIAEGYSVSREKKESFPLTVTSAQKNPTAFYLCASSRQPGQVGEQYFGPGTRLTVT.

The V call is TRBV7-3, the J call TRBJ1-6; D gene uncertain. The CDR3 totals 13 residues. Germline CDR1 and CDR2: SGHTA and FQGTGA. The ends were cut back, 4 bases at V and 5 bases at J, with 6 bases in the middle. Written as DNA, the CDR3 is TGTGCCAGCAGCTCCCGAAATAATTCACCCCTCCACTTT. Protein product: CASSSRNNSPLHF.

The rearrangement uses TRBV11-3 and TRBJ2-1; 9 bases line up with TRBD2. The CDR3 is 17 residues long. J lost 7 bases, V lost 0 bases, and 10 bases had no gene match. Germline values: CDR1 SGHNT, CDR2 YENEEA. In DNA, the CDR3 is TGTGCCAGCAGCTTAGAAGGCGCGCGGGAGGGCCGTAATGAGCAGTTCTTC. Amino acids: CASSLEGAREGRNEQFF.

The chain has TRBV7-9 and TRBJ2-7; 10 bases line up with TRBD2. The germline V gene encodes CDR1 SEHNR and CDR2 FQNEAQ (reference sequence). The CDR3 covers 15 residues. Unmatched junction bases numbered 6, after V lost 1 base and J lost 6 bases. The chain's CDR3 is CASSLEASGSSEQYF. The CDR3 DNA sequence: TGTGCCAGCAGCTTAGAGGCTAGCGGGAGTAGCGAGCAGTACTTC.

This clone occurred a few times. V is TRBV2 and J is TRBJ1-5; D unclear. From germline, CDR1 is SNHLY and CDR2 FYNNEI. Trimming cost V 6 bases and J 7 bases, with 10 bases left between them. The CDR3 length is 12 residues. CDR3 DNA: TGTGCCAGCAGCCGGGAAGAGCAGCCCCAGCATTTT. Its protein is CASSREEQPQHF.

The chain couples TRBV11-2 to TRBJ2-7, with D perhaps matching TRBD1 (6 bases). CDR3 length: 15 amino acids. Germline assignment: CDR1 SGHAT and CDR2 FQNNGV. V was trimmed by 2 bases and J by 6 bases, leaving 17 bases between them. CDR3 sequence: CASSLWGQLSAEQYF. CDR3 nucleotides: TGTGCCAGCAGCTTATGGGGACAACTTAGCGCCGAGCAGTACTTC.

This clone was detected once. The chain links TRBV18 to TRBJ2-1; D is unclear. The CDR3 extends over 16 amino acids. CDR1 KGHSH and CDR2 LQKENI come from the germline V gene. V was shortened by 0 bases and J by 5 bases, with 14 bases between the two germline ends. The CDR3, as DNA: TGTGCCAGCTCACCACCTTCCTTAGGGATAGACAATGAGCAGTTCTTC. This sequence encodes CASSPPSLGIDNEQFF.

The rearrangement joins TRBV19 to TRBJ2-7; D unclear. Germline V lookup: CDR1 LNHDA, CDR2 SQIVND (reference sequence). The CDR3 is made up of 15 amino acids. Trimming cost V 3 bases and J 2 bases, with 14 bases left between them. In DNA, the CDR3 is TGTGCCAGTAGTATTGACCGGAGTGGGGCCTACGAGCAGTACTTC. Protein sequence: CASSIDRSGAYEQYF.

Note on this clone: Relative to the germline gene, one junction end is altered; a read error may explain this. This chain uses TRBV27 with TRBJ2-1, with D unclear. The germline V gene has CDR1 MNHEY and CDR2 SMNVEV (reference sequence). This CDR3 has 15 residues. CDR3 nucleotide sequence: TGTGCCAGCAGTCCCATCCAGAGGTCCTTCAATGAGCAGTTCTTC. Protein product: CASSPIQRSFNEQFF.

This sequence joins TRBV29-1 and TRBJ2-3, with D tentatively TRBD2 (6 bases). Per the germline V gene, CDR1 is SQVTM and CDR2 is ANQGSEA. Trimming stripped 6 bases from V and 7 bases from J, with 20 bases between. This CDR3 is 14 amino acids long. The CDR3 DNA reads as TGCAGCGTCCACACCGGGACTGGATCATATACGCAGTATTTT. It specifies CSVHTGTGSYTQYF.

The table lists this clone with a few counts. The V gene is TRBV6-1, the J gene TRBJ1-2, with 8 bases fitting TRBD1. From germline, CDR1 is MNHNS and CDR2 SASEGT. V lost 11 bases and J lost 2; bases outside the gene matches: 10. This CDR3 comprises 14 residues. CDR3 coding DNA: TGTGCCGCCGATCCAGACAGGGGCAACTATGGCTACACCTTC. Protein product: CAADPDRGNYGYTF.

This chain joins TRBV27 and TRBJ2-3; D possibly uses TRBD1 or TRBD2 (5 bases each). V lost 2 bases and J lost 4, with 13 bases in between. Germline assignment: CDR1 MNHEY and CDR2 SMNVEV (reference sequence). There are 15 residues in the CDR3. The CDR3, as DNA: TGTGCCAGCAGTTTAGGGGGTTGGTATGCAGATACGCAGTATTTT. This gives the protein CASSLGGWYADTQYF.

The chain carries TRBV6-1 and TRBJ2-5, with D perhaps TRBD1 (7 bases). The V end was cut by 8 bases, the J end by 1 base, with 14 bases between. In germline, CDR1 is MNHNS, CDR2 SASEGT. The CDR3 extends over 14 amino acids. The CDR3 DNA reads as TGTGCCAGCCAGGCAGGGGGAGGCCAAGAGACCCAGTACTTC. Residues: CASQAGGGQETQYF.

The gene calls are TRBV5-8 and TRBJ1-5, with 8 bases aligning to TRBD1. The CDR3 contains 15 residues. Germline values: CDR1 SGHTS, CDR2 YDEGEE. Trimming removed 1 base from V and 5 bases from J; junction bases left unmatched: 5. The CDR3 spells CASSLNSGGDQPQHF. The CDR3 region has the DNA TGTGCCAGCAGCTTGAATTCAGGGGGCGATCAGCCCCAGCATTTT.

The chain joins TRBV30 to TRBJ2-3, with a possible D match to TRBD1 (5 bases). V was pared by 1 base and J by 3 bases, with 14 bases between. Germline loops: CDR1 GTSNPN, CDR2 SVGIG (reference sequence). The CDR3 length is 15 residues. CDR3 residues: CAWSGLAGFTDTQYF. In DNA, the CDR3 is TGTGCCTGGAGTGGTTTGGCAGGGTTTACAGATACGCAGTATTTT.

The chain employs TRBV28 and TRBJ2-5, with 8 bases lining up with TRBD2. V gave up 2 bases and J gave up 7 bases; unmatched junction bases: 12. CDR3 size: 16 residues. Germline assignment: CDR1 MDHEN and CDR2 SYDVKM. The CDR3: CASSLLAGGTVRTQYF. The CDR3 coding sequence is TGTGCCAGCAGTTTACTTGCGGGAGGTACGGTGAGGACCCAGTACTTC.

A few counts support this clone. This sequence joins TRBV5-1 and TRBJ1-6; TRBD1 matches at 7 bases. The V gene's germline CDR1 is SGHRS and CDR2 YFSETQ. The CDR3 runs to 15 residues. Trimming removed 4 bases from V and 7 bases from J; junction bases left unmatched: 8. The chain's CDR3 is CASSVVRGSNSPLHF. The CDR3 nucleotides are TGCGCCAGCAGCGTCGTCAGGGGGTCAAATTCACCCCTCCACTTT.

This clone turned up a few times. The rearrangement links TRBV28 to TRBJ2-1, with D perhaps TRBD1 or TRBD2 (5 bases each). Germline CDR1 is MDHEN and CDR2 is SYDVKM. Trimming took 5 bases from V and 6 from J, leaving 17 bases between them. The length of the CDR3 is 15 residues. CDR3 sequence (DNA): TGTGCCAGCAGTAGACGGGGTCCAGGGAGCAATGAGCAGTTCTTC. Its protein product is CASSRRGPGSNEQFF.

V gene TRBV5-1 combines with J gene TRBJ2-7; D is possibly TRBD2 (5 bases). Deletions cut 5 bases from V and 0 bases from J, with 12 bases between. The CDR3 extends over 14 amino acids. CDR1 SGHRS and CDR2 YFSETQ come from the germline V gene. In nucleotides, the CDR3 is TGCGCCAGCAGAGCGACGGGAAGCTCCTACGAGCAGTACTTC. Amino acids: CASRATGSSYEQYF.

The V call is TRBV4-1, the J call TRBJ2-7, with 7 bases aligning to TRBD2. There are 16 residues in the CDR3. CDR1 is MGHRA and CDR2 is YSYEKL in the germline V gene. The junction had 10 bases not matched to a gene; V was cut back by 2 bases and J by 3 bases. The CDR3 loop reads CASSQPPGGIGYEQYF. CDR3 DNA sequence: TGCGCCAGCAGCCAACCCCCCGGGGGGATAGGCTACGAGCAGTACTTC.

This chain links TRBV5-4 with TRBJ2-3, with a possible D match to TRBD2 (6 bases). The V gene's germline CDR1 is SGHNT and CDR2 YYREEE (reference sequence). The CDR3 spans 17 residues. Trimming cost V 0 bases and J 3 bases, with 17 bases left between them. The CDR3 here is CASSLASWAEGTDTQYF. CDR3 nucleotides: TGTGCCAGCAGCTTGGCGTCTTGGGCGGAGGGGACAGATACGCAGTATTTT.

This clone has only a few counts. At the DNA level, this CDR3 is encoded by other sequences in the same sample as well. The V call is TRBV5-4, the J call TRBJ1-1; D is perhaps TRBD1 (5 bases). The germline gives CDR1 SGHNT, CDR2 YYREEE (reference sequence). Trimming cost V 0 bases and J 1 base, with 10 bases left between them. The CDR3 is made up of 15 amino acids. The CDR3: CASSLGGRENTEAFF. The DNA for the CDR3 is TGTGCCAGCAGCTTGGGGGGACGGGAGAACACTGAAGCTTTCTTT.

Comment on this clone: Other DNA sequences from this sample encode an identical CDR3 as well. This sequence joins TRBV7-3 and TRBJ2-1; possibly TRBD1 for D (6 bases). V was pared by 6 bases and J by 0 bases, with 12 bases between. Germline V gene sequence: CDR1 SGHTA, CDR2 FQGTGA. The length of the CDR3 is 15 residues. CDR3 sequence (DNA): TGTGCCAGCAGTTTCGACAGGAGCTCCTACAATGAGCAGTTCTTC. Its protein product is CASSFDRSSYNEQFF.

This chain links TRBV5-4 with TRBJ2-3; D unresolved. V lost 0 bases and J 7 bases, leaving 21 bases between the germline ends. The CDR3 runs 17 residues. The V gene's germline CDR1 is SGHNT and CDR2 YYREEE (reference sequence). Here the CDR3 DNA reads TGTGCCAGCAGCTTGGGGTATGACCACACCGCGGAAAATACGCAGTATTTT. Translated: CASSLGYDHTAENTQYF.